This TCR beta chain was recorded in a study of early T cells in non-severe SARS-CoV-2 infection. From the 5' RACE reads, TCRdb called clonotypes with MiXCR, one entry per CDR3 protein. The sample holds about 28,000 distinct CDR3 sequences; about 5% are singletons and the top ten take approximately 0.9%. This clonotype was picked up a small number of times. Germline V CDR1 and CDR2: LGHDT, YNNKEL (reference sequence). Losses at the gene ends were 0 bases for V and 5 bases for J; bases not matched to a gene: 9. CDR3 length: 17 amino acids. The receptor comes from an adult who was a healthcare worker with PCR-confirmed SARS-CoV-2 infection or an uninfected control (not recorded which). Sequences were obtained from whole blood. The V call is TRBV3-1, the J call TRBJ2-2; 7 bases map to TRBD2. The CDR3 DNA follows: TGTGCCAGCAGCCAAGATCGGGACGGGAGGTTAACCGGGGAGCTGTTTTTT. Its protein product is CASSQDRDGRLTGELFF.